This entry features one TCR beta chain sequence. The antigen remains undetermined. This sample was taken from a study of beta chain features in type 1 diabetes. Findings and limits, study-wide: In all four CD4+ subsets, TCRB CDR3 length was significantly, moderately reduced in type 1 diabetes. An over-representation of cells with high TCR expression could result from cDNA sequencing.

Isolated RNA was reverse transcribed in full, so expressed TCRB transcripts were sequenced. Profiling relied on immunoSEQ multiplex PCR, and the TCRdb table lists in-frame clones only, not all of them. The sample lists 300,000 to 400,000 clones; around 9% were seen once. The length of the CDR3 is 13 residues. Trimming took 5 bases from V and 2 from J, leaving 10 bases between them. Germline CDR1 MNHNS, CDR2 SASEGT. What was sequenced was central memory CD4+ T cells from blood. The clonotype was recovered from a man aged 25 to 45 with type 1 diabetes. The chain couples TRBV6-1 to TRBJ2-7; D is unresolved. The CDR3 DNA reads TGTGCCAGCAGTCCGACGGGTGCCTACGAGCAGTACTTC. It is translated as CASSPTGAYEQYF.